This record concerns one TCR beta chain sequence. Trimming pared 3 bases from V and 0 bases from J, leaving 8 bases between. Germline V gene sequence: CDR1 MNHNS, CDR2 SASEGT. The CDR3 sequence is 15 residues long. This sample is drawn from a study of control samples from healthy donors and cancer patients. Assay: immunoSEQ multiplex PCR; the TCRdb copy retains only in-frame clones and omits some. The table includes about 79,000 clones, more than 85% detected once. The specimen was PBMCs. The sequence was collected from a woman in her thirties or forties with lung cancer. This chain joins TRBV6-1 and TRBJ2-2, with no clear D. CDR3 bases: TGTGCCAGCAGTGAGCCGACTCCGAACACCGGGGAGCTGTTTTTT. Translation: CASSEPTPNTGELFF.